Sequencing of this TCR beta chain was carried out in a study of CD8 T cells in ankylosing spondylitis. Germline CDR1 is SNHLY and CDR2 is FYNNEI. The V gene lost 7 bases and the J gene lost 2 bases, with 11 bases spanning the gap. The CDR3 consists of 13 residues. Quantitative 5'-RACE was performed with molecular barcodes, and it yielded the TCR beta libraries. TCRdb recomputed calls from the 5' RACE reads with MiXCR, one row per CDR3 protein. The table records about 360,000 distinct CDR3 sequences, 20% to 25% of them present only once. About this clonotype itself: Its antigen remains unknown.

The study's findings and limits: A TCR beta motif of about eight highly homologous variants appeared characteristic of ankylosing spondylitis blood. Disease-linked clones reportedly showed significant enrichment in matched ankylosing spondylitis synovial fluid. Prior work had noted some motif variants in reactive arthritis blood and synovial fluid.

The source of this sequence is a male donor with ankylosing spondylitis or in good health (not recorded which). The sample taken for sequencing was blood, either unsorted or a sorted T cell fraction (not recorded which). This chain links TRBV2 with TRBJ2-5, with D possibly matching TRBD1 (6 bases). The CDR3 DNA follows: TGTGCCAGCATTGGGGGCCGTCAAGAGACCCAGTACTTC. Protein: CASIGGRQETQYF.